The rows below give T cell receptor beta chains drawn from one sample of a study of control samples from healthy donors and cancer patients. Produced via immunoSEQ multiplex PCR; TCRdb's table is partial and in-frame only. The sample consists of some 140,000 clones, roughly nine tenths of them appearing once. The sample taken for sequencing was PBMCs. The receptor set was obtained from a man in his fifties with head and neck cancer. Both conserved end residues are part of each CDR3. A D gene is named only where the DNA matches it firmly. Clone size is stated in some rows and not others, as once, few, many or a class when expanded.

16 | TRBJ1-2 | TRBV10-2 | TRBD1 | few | TGCGCCAGCAGCGTGACCGGGACAGGGGATAGCTATGGCTACACCTTC | CASSVTGTGDSYGYTF
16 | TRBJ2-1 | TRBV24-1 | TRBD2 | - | TGTGCCACCAGTGGGGCCAACAGCGGGGGTTACAATGAGCAGTTCTTC | CATSGANSGGYNEQFF
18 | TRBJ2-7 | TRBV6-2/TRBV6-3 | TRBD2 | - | TGTGCCAGCAGCTCCCGCAGGACTAGCGGTCATAGCTCCTACGAGCAGTACTTC | CASSSRRTSGHSSYEQYF
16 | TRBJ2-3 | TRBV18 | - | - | TGTGCCAGCTCCACCCGACAGGGAGGGAGCACAGATACGCAGTATTTT | CASSTRQGGSTDTQYF
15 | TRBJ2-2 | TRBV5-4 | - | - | TGTGCCACCCGCGGTGCCGCAGCGAACACCGGGGAGCTGTTTTTT | CATRGAAANTGELFF
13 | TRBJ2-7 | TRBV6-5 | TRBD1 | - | TGTGCCACCCCCGGGACAGGGACTTACGAGCAGTACTTC | CATPGTGTYEQYF
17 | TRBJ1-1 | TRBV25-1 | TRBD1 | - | TGTGCCAGCAGTGGGTCAAAGACAGGGACGTATGGCACTGAAGCTTTCTTT | CASSGSKTGTYGTEAFF
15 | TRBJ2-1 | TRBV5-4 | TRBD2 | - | TGTGCCAGCAGCCCCGGGACTAGCGGGAGAAATGAGCAGTTCTTC | CASSPGTSGRNEQFF
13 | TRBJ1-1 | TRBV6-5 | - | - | TGTGCCAGCAGAAGGGAGGTGGACACTGAAGCTTTCTTT | CASRREVDTEAFF
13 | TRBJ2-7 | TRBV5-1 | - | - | TGCGCCAGCAGCTTGAACAGGGAACCCGAGCAGTACTTC | CASSLNREPEQYF
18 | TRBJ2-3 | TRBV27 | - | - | TGTGCCAGCAGTCGCATTCCCTCCGGGACAACTTTCACAGATACGCAGTATTTT | CASSRIPSGTTFTDTQYF
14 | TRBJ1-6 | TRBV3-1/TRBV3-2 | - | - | TGTGCCAGCACGGGATCAGGGCAGAATTCACCCCTCCACTTT | CASTGSGQNSPLHF
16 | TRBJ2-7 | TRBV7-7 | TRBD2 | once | TGTGCTAGCAGCTTAATTGGGGGGACTAGCCTCGCCGAGCAGTACTTC | CASSLIGGTSLAEQYF
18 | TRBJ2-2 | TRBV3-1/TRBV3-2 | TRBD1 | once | TGTGCCAGCAGCCAAGTGGCGATCGGGACAGGGTACATCGGGGAGCTGTTTTTT | CASSQVAIGTGYIGELFF
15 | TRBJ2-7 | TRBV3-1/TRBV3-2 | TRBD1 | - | TGTGCCAGCAGACGTTACAGGGACAGTTCCTACGAGCAGTACTTC | CASRRYRDSSYEQYF
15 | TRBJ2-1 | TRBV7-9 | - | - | TGTGCCAGCAGCTTAGCAGGGTCCCCGAACAATGAGCAGTTCTTC | CASSLAGSPNNEQFF
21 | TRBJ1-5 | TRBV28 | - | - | TGTGCCAGCATCATGTCAAGTAGGGTTGTCCCCGCGGACAGAGTAAATCAGCCCCAGCATTTT | CASIMSSRVVPADRVNQPQHF
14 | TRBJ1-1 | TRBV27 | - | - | TGTGCCAGCAGTTTCGGGAAGGGGGGGGCTGAAGCTTTCTTT | CASSFGKGGAEAFF
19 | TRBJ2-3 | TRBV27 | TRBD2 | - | TGTGCCAGCAGTTTATCGTACCTAGCGGGGGGGCCGGGCACAGATACGCAGTATTTT | CASSLSYLAGGPGTDTQYF
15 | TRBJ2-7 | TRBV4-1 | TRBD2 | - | TGCGCCAGCAGCCAGATATTAGCGGGGTCCTACGAGCAGTACTTC | CASSQILAGSYEQYF
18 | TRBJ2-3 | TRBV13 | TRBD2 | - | TGTGCCAGCAGCTTAGGCCTGATCGAGCGGGGGGGCACAGATACGCAGTATTTT | CASSLGLIERGGTDTQYF
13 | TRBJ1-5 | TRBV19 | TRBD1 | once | TGTGCCAGTAGCAGGACAGGGCTCTGGCCCCAGCATTTT | CASSRTGLWPQHF
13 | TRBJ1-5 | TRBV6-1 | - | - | TGTGCCAGCAGTGAAGAAGGGTTACAGCCCCAGCATTTT | CASSEEGLQPQHF
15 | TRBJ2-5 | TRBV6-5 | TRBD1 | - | TGTGCCAGCAGTTACTCGAACAGGGGATCCGAGACCCAGTACTTC | CASSYSNRGSETQYF
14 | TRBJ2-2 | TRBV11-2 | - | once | TGTGCCAGCAGCTTCACGGGTGGCACCGGGGAGCTGTTTTTT | CASSFTGGTGELFF
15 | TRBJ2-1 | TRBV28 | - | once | TGTGCCAGCATTACTCCCGGGAGCTCCTACAATGAGCAGTTCTTC | CASITPGSSYNEQFF
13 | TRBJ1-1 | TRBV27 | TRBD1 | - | TGTGCCAGCAGCCTGACAGGGGGCACTGAAGCTTTCTTT | CASSLTGGTEAFF
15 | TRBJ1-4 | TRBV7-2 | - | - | TGTGCCAGCAGCTTAAGGGGGACGATTAATGAAAAACTGTTTTTT | CASSLRGTINEKLFF
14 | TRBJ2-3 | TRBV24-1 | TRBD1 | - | TGTGCCACCGATACAGGGGGCCGGGGGGATACGCAGTATTTT | CATDTGGRGDTQYF
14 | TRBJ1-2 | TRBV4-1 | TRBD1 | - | TGCGCCAGCAGCCAGAGACAGGGGGCGGATGGCTACACCTTC | CASSQRQGADGYTF
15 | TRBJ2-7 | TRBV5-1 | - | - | TGCGCCAGCAGCCGCGATCCTACAGGGCTCTACGAGCAGTACTTC | CASSRDPTGLYEQYF
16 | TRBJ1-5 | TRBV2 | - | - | TGTGCCAGCAGTCCACCGGGGGGGCTAAGCAATCAGCCCCAGCATTTT | CASSPPGGLSNQPQHF
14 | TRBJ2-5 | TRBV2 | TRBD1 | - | TGTGCCGGGAGTCCCGGGACAGGGGATGAGACCCAGTACTTC | CAGSPGTGDETQYF
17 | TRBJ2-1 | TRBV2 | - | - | TGTGCCAGCAGTGAAGGGTTACCAAAAGACCGGGGAAATGAGCAGTTCTTC | CASSEGLPKDRGNEQFF